These T cell receptor beta chains were read from a single sample in a study of human T cells and chemical hapten exposure. Via MiXCR, TCRdb re-called the RACE reads, giving one row per CDR3 protein. The sample shows some 400,000 distinct CDR3 sequences, approximately 5% of them seen only once. Here the sequenced sample was whole blood, taken in connection with sensitization to the hapten diphenylcyclopropenone (DPC). The receptors were sampled from a woman aged 45-65 years with alopecia areata. Some clones in this sample may be carry-over from other donors' samples. Both conserved end residues are part of each CDR3. Fields, in order: D gene, V gene, J gene, clone size, CDR3 DNA, CDR3 protein. A D gene is named only where the DNA matches it firmly. Size tells how often a clone was seen (once, few, many) or the class of an expanded clone, and some rows leave it out.

>-|TRBV2|TRBJ1-2|many
TGTGCCAGCAGTGAGGGTCGGACAGCTATCAACTATGGCTACACCTTC
CASSEGRTAINYGYTF
>-|TRBV11-2|TRBJ2-3|many
TGTGCCAGCAGCCGACCGAGGCTGGGCCCCAACACAGATACGCAGTATTTT
CASSRPRLGPNTDTQYF
>-|TRBV27|TRBJ2-6|many
TGTGCCAGCAGTACGATACCCTGGCAGGGAGCCTCTGGGGCCAACGTCCTGACTTTC
CASSTIPWQGASGANVLTF
>TRBD1|TRBV5-6|TRBJ1-6|-
TGTGCCAGCAGCTTGGGGACAGGGGCCAATTCACCCCTCCACTTT
CASSLGTGANSPLHF
>-|TRBV27|TRBJ2-7|-
TGTGCCAGCACCCGAAGTCGAGACACCTATTCCTACGAGCAGTACTTC
CASTRSRDTYSYEQYF
>-|TRBV6-2/TRBV6-3|TRBJ2-5|-
TGTGCCAGCAGCCCGAACGGGGCGAAGACCCAGTACTTC
CASSPNGAKTQYF
>-|TRBV3-1|TRBJ2-6|-
TGTGCCAGCAGCCTCCTGAAGAACCCGGAAGAGGGCTCTGGGGCCAACGTCCTGACTTTC
CASSLLKNPEEGSGANVLTF
>-|TRBV19|TRBJ2-1|many
TGTGCCAGTAGTATAGCCCCGGGCGGCTACAATGAGCAGTTCTTC
CASSIAPGGYNEQFF
>-|TRBV12-3/TRBV12-4|TRBJ2-1|-
TGTGCCAGCAGTTTCGGCGGGTTCTCCTACAATGAGCAGTTCTTC
CASSFGGFSYNEQFF
>TRBD1|TRBV3-1|TRBJ1-2|many
TGTGCCAGCAGCCATCAGGACAGGGCCGGCTATGGCTACACCTTC
CASSHQDRAGYGYTF
>-|TRBV5-4|TRBJ1-3|many
TGTGCCAGCACCCGGGGGGGGGCCTCGGCTGGAAACACCATATATTTT
CASTRGGASAGNTIYF
>-|TRBV4-2|TRBJ1-5|many
TGTGCCAGCAGCCAGGATAGCAATCAGCCCCAGCATTTT
CASSQDSNQPQHF
>TRBD1|TRBV20-1|TRBJ1-2|few
TGCAGTGCTAGAGATATGACAGGGCGCGGCTACACCTTC
CSARDMTGRGYTF
>-|TRBV3-1|TRBJ2-1|many
TGTGCCAGCAGCCCCGGTGCGGATGAGCAGTTCTTC
CASSPGADEQFF
>TRBD2|TRBV24-1|TRBJ2-1|-
TGTGCCACCAGTGATCCATGGACTAGCTACAATGAGCAGTTCTTC
CATSDPWTSYNEQFF
>-|TRBV6-5|TRBJ1-1|many
TGTGCCAGCAGTTACAGGACAGATACTGAAGCTTTCTTT
CASSYRTDTEAFF
>TRBD2|TRBV29-1|TRBJ2-5|-
TGCAGCGTCGCCCAGACTAGCGGGAGAGAGACCCAGTACTTC
CSVAQTSGRETQYF
>TRBD2|TRBV2|TRBJ2-2|many
TGTGCCAGCAGTGTCACCGGACTAGCGGGACATACCTACACCGGGGAGCTGTTTTTT
CASSVTGLAGHTYTGELFF
>TRBD2|TRBV20-1|TRBJ2-1|many
TGCAGTGCTAGAGATGCCGGACTAGCGGGAGTGCGAAATGAGCAGTTCTTC
CSARDAGLAGVRNEQFF
>TRBD2|TRBV28|TRBJ2-7|-
TGTGCCAGCAAGGCTAGCGGGAGGGACGAGCAGTACTTC
CASKASGRDEQYF
>-|TRBV19|TRBJ1-5|-
TGTGCCAGTAGTACCCTGCGGGGCCAGCCCCAGCATTTT
CASSTLRGQPQHF
>-|TRBV6-1|TRBJ1-5|few
TGTGCCAGCAACGAAGGGACCAGGGGCAATCAGCCCCAGCATTTT
CASNEGTRGNQPQHF
>TRBD2|TRBV7-2|TRBJ2-2|-
TGTGCCAGCAGCCCCGGGATCGGGGGAGGGAAGGACACCGGGGAGCTGTTTTTT
CASSPGIGGGKDTGELFF
>-|TRBV20-1|TRBJ2-1|many
TGCAGTGCCCAGCGATCAGTAAACAATGAGCAGTTCTTC
CSAQRSVNNEQFF
>TRBD2|TRBV27|TRBJ2-7|few
TGTGCCAGCAGTGGAGCGGGAGTAACCTACGAGCAGTACTTC
CASSGAGVTYEQYF
>-|TRBV7-2|TRBJ2-1|-
TGTGCCAGCAGCCCGGGACGGCGGAATGAGCAGTTCTTC
CASSPGRRNEQFF